The clone carrying this T cell receptor beta chain was counted only a few times. The sample belongs to a study of blood T cell repertoires in COVID-19. V lost 4 bases and J lost 8; bases outside the gene matches: 9. Germline loops: CDR1 LGHDT, CDR2 YNNKEL (reference sequence). This CDR3 has 15 amino acids. Method: immunoSEQ multiplex PCR; TCRdb's copy keeps in-frame clones and lacks some. Among about 96,000 clones listed, roughly 83% were seen once. This TCR was sampled from a woman in her sixties or seventies with acute or convalescent COVID-19. The V call is TRBV3-1 (or the pseudogene TRBV3-2), the J call TRBJ1-2; TRBD1 aligns across 11 bases. Sequencing was performed on peripheral blood. For the CDR3, the DNA is TGTGCCAGCAGCCTTTCAACTGGACAGGGGGCGGGCTACACCTTC. Residues: CASSLSTGQGAGYTF.